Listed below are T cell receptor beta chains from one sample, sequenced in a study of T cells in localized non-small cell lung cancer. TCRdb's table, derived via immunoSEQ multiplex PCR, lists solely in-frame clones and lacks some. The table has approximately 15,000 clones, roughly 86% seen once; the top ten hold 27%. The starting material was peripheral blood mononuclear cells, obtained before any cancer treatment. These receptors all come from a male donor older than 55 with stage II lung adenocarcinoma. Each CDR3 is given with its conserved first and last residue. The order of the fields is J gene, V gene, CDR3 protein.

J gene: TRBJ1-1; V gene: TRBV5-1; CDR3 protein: CASSLGTANTEAFF
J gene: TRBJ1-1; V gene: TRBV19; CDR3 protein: CASMGWAGKAFF
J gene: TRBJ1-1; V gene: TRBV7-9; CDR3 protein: CASSLAGGRGNTEAFF
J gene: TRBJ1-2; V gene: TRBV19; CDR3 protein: CASTLEGYDGYTF
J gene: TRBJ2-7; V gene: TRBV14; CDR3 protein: CASRAGEFYEQYF
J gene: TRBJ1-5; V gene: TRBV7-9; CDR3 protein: CASSSQGNSNQPQHF
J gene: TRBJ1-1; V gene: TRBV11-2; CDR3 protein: CASSATYGEVGTEAFF
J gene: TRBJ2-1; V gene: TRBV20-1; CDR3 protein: CSAREESEQFF
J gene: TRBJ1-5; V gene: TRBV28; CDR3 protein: CASSLSLRGEQPQHF
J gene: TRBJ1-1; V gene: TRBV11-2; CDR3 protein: CASSSAGGRDGNTEAFF
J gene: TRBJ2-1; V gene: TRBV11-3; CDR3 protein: CASSLDKTGSDEQFF
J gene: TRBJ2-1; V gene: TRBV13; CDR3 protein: CASSARPESHSYNEQFF
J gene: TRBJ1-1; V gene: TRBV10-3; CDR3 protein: CAITTGNPNTEAFF
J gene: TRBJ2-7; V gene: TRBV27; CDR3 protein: CASSFKAFYEQYF
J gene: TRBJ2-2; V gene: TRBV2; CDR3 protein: CASSEVGLYQDTGELFF
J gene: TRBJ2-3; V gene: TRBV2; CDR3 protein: CASSDAGTASTDTQYF
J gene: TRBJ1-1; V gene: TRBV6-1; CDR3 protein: CASRDRAPTEAFF
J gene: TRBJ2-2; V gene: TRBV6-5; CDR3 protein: CASSYPGTGELFF
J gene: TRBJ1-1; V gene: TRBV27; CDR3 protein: CASSSVLGNEAFF
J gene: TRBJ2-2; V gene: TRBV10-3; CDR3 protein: CAISESVSGRAFGNTGELFF
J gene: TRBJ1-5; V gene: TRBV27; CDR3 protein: CASSLYANQPQHF
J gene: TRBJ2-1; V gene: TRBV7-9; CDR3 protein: CASSFDPHNEQFF
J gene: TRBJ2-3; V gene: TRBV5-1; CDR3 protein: CASRRQRGSTDTQYF
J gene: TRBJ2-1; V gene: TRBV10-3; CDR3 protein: CATTGVNEQFF
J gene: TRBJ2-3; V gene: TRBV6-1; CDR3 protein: CASAGAFRDTQYF